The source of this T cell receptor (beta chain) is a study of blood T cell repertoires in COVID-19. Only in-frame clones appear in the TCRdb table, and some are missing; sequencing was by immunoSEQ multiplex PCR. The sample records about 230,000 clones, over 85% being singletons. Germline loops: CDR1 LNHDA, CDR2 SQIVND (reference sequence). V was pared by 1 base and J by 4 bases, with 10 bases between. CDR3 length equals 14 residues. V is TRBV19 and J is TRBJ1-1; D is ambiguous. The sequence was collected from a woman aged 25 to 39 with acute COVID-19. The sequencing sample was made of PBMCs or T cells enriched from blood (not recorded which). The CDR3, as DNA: TGTGCCAGTAGTATAGCCCTCACAAGCACTGAAGCTTTCTTT. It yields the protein CASSIALTSTEAFF.